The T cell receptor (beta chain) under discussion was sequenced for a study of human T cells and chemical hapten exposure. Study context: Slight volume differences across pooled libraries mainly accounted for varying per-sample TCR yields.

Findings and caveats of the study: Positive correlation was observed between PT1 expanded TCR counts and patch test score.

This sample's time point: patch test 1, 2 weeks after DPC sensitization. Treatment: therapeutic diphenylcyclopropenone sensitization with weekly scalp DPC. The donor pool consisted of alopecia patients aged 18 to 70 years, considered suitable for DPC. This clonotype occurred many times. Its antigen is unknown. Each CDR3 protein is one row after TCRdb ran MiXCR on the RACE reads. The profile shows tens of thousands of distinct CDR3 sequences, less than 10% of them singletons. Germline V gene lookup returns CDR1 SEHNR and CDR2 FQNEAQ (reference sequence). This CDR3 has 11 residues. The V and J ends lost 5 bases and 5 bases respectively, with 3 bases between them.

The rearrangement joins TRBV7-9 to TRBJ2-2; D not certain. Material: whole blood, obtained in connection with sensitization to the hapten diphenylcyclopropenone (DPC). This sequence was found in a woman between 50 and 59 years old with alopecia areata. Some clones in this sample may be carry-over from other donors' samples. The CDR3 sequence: CASSETGELFF. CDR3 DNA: TGTGCCAGCAGCGAAACCGGGGAGCTGTTTTTT.